These 18 T cell receptor beta chains were sequenced from one sample in a study of cytomegalovirus exposure and HLA in healthy donors. Primers included in the PCR were 60 Vbeta and 13 Jbeta primers. Some clones are missing from TCRdb's copy, which holds only in-frame ones; the method was immunoSEQ multiplex PCR. The specimen's table records about 64,000 clones. Sequencing was carried out using PBMCs. The receptors stem from a woman in her late teens or twenties in good health and CMV-seronegative.

This chain connects TRBV7-6 to TRBJ1-2, with D perhaps TRBD1 (5 bases). Per germline, CDR1 SGHVS and CDR2 FNYEAQ. The V end lost 1 base, the J end lost 8 bases, and 8 bases lay between the germline ends. This CDR3 has 12 amino acids. CDR3 in amino acids: CASSLGQGGYTF. CDR3 in DNA: TGTGCCAGCAGCTTAGGTCAGGGAGGCTACACCTTC.

The chain couples TRBV5-6 to TRBJ2-7, with 12 bases matching TRBD2. The CDR3 runs 17 residues. Per the germline V gene, CDR1 is SGHDT and CDR2 is YYEEEE. V gave up 2 bases and J gave up 5 bases; unmatched junction bases: 11. The CDR3 is CASSFGPSGRAQDEQYF. The CDR3 DNA reads TGTGCCAGCAGCTTCGGACCTAGCGGGAGGGCTCAGGACGAGCAGTACTTC.

The chain employs TRBV5-1 and TRBJ1-6; D call uncertain. The germline CDR1 and CDR2 sequences are SGHRS and YFSETQ. The germline V and J ends were trimmed by 0 bases and 10 bases, with 20 bases remaining between them. The CDR3 runs 17 residues. CDR3 in amino acids: CASSLERSGIRRSPLHF. The DNA of the CDR3 is TGCGCCAGCAGCTTGGAGCGTTCCGGGATACGGAGATCACCCCTCCACTTT.

This chain uses TRBV25-1 with TRBJ1-4; maybe TRBD1 (6 bases). The ends were cut back, 2 bases at V and 1 base at J, with 8 bases in the middle. The V gene's germline CDR1 is MGHDK and CDR2 SYGVNS. CDR3 length equals 15 residues. CDR3 nucleotide sequence: TGTGCCAGCAGTGAAAGGGGGAAAACTAATGAAAAACTGTTTTTT. Its protein product is CASSERGKTNEKLFF.

This chain links TRBV30 with TRBJ1-3; TRBD1 is a possible D gene (5 bases). V was trimmed by 0 bases and J by 4 bases, leaving 7 bases between them. CDR3 length: 13 amino acids. Germline values: CDR1 GTSNPN, CDR2 SVGIG (reference sequence). Written as DNA, the CDR3 is TGTGCCTGGAGTGTAAACAGGGGAAACACCATATATTTT. This translates into CAWSVNRGNTIYF.

V usage is TRBV4-1 and J usage is TRBJ2-5, with TRBD2 identical over 10 bases. The CDR3 covers 17 residues. The V gene's germline CDR1 is MGHRA and CDR2 YSYEKL. After removal of 0 bases from V and 4 bases from J, the junction contained 8 bases not matched to a gene. The CDR3 DNA is TGCGCCAGCAGCCAAGATCGGGTAGCGGGGGGAGGAGAGACCCAGTACTTC. Translating it yields CASSQDRVAGGGETQYF.

The J gene is TRBJ2-7, the V gene TRBV25-1; 10 nucleotides line up with TRBD1. The V segment lost 3 bases and the J segment 6 bases; nucleotides outside the gene matches: 5. CDR3 size: 14 residues. Germline values: CDR1 MGHDK, CDR2 SYGVNS. CDR3 residues: CASSDRDRGREQYF. The CDR3 DNA reads as TGTGCCAGCAGTGACCGGGACAGGGGACGCGAGCAGTACTTC.

The chain is built from TRBV10-1 and TRBJ1-3; 7 positions agree with TRBD1. The CDR3 spans 16 residues. The junction had 7 bases not matched to a gene; V was cut back by 3 bases and J by 2 bases. Germline V gives CDR1 WNHNN, CDR2 SYGVQD (reference sequence). For the CDR3, the DNA is TGCGCCAGCAGTGACTCCAACAGGGGACCTGGAAACACCATATATTTT. Translation gives CASSDSNRGPGNTIYF.

The V and J genes are TRBV6-1 and TRBJ2-4; 8 bases align to TRBD1. CDR3 length equals 18 residues. The germline CDR1 and CDR2 sequences are MNHNS and SASEGT. After removal of 4 bases from V and 6 bases from J, the junction contained 17 bases not matched to a gene. CDR3 protein: CASSGLGFQTGEGNIQYF. CDR3 nucleotide sequence: TGTGCCAGCAGTGGGTTAGGGTTCCAGACAGGGGAAGGAAACATTCAGTACTTC.

V gene TRBV4-2 combines with J gene TRBJ2-7; 7 positions agree with TRBD1. With V trimmed by 1 base and J by 3 bases, 3 bases remained unmatched. CDR1 and CDR2 (germline): LGHNA, YNFKEQ. CDR3 length equals 14 residues. CDR3 bases: TGTGCCAGCAGCCAAGGAGGGGGCCTCTACGAGCAGTACTTC. Translation: CASSQGGGLYEQYF.

The chain combines TRBV6-1 with TRBJ1-2; D remains ambiguous. Germline V gene data show CDR1 as MNHNS and CDR2 as SASEGT. The CDR3 is 14 residues long. Between the trimmed V and J ends, which lost 2 bases and 4 bases, there was a span of 11 bases. CDR3 in DNA: TGTGCCAGCAGTGAACCGCAGGTTTTCTATGGCTACACCTTC. Protein sequence: CASSEPQVFYGYTF.

V usage is TRBV4-2 and J usage is TRBJ2-7; D gene ambiguous. V shed 0 bases and J shed 4 bases, with 13 bases lying between them. The CDR3 has 15 amino acids. Germline V lookup: CDR1 LGHNA, CDR2 YNFKEQ. The CDR3 coding sequence is TGTGCCAGCAGCCAAGACCCAGGTGCGAAGTACGAGCAGTACTTC. Its translation is CASSQDPGAKYEQYF.

V and J are TRBV7-9 and TRBJ1-1, with a possible D match to TRBD1 (5 bases). The ends were cut back, 5 bases at V and 5 bases at J, with 18 bases in the middle. Germline CDR1 is SEHNR and CDR2 is FQNEAQ (reference sequence). The CDR3 sequence is 15 residues long. This chain's CDR3 is CASSPFSGGETEAFF. CDR3 coding DNA: TGTGCCAGCAGCCCCTTCTCCGGGGGGGAGACTGAAGCTTTCTTT. Full variable domain (rest looked up from reference TRBV7-9 and TRBJ1-1): DTGVSQNPRHKITKRGQNVTFRCDPISEHNRLYWYRQTLGQGPEFLTYFQNEAQLEKSRLLSDRFSAERPKGSFSTLEIQRTEQGDSAMYLCASSPFSGGETEAFFGQGTRLTVV.

V gene TRBV6-1 combines with J gene TRBJ2-1; D not certain. CDR3 size: 15 residues. Trimming pared 8 bases from V and 0 bases from J, leaving 14 bases between. CDR1 is MNHNS and CDR2 is SASEGT in the germline V gene. The DNA of the CDR3 is TGTGCCAGCGCCATAGAGTCAGGCTCCTACAATGAGCAGTTCTTC. Translated: CASAIESGSYNEQFF.

V usage is TRBV19 and J usage is TRBJ2-1; D is possibly TRBD1 (5 bases). The length of the CDR3 is 14 residues. The germline V gene encodes CDR1 LNHDA and CDR2 SQIVND (reference sequence). V was pared by 3 bases and J by 4 bases, with 10 bases between. The CDR3 reads CASSIKTVYNEQFF. The CDR3 coding sequence is TGTGCCAGTAGTATTAAGACAGTTTACAATGAGCAGTTCTTC.

This sequence joins TRBV11-3 and TRBJ1-2, with D perhaps TRBD1 (5 bases). The CDR3 is 14 amino acids. Germline CDR1 reads SGHNT; CDR2 reads YENEEA. The ends were cut back, 6 bases at V and 0 bases at J, with 11 bases in the middle. DNA for the CDR3: TGTGCCAGCAGACCCGGGGGGACTAACTATGGCTACACCTTC. Encoded protein: CASRPGGTNYGYTF.

The gene calls are TRBV20-1 and TRBJ2-7; D remains ambiguous. Germline V gives CDR1 DFQATT, CDR2 SNEGSKA (reference sequence). The V and J ends lost 5 bases and 0 bases respectively, with 5 bases between them. This CDR3 has 11 residues. CDR3 loop: CSAERSYEQYF. As DNA, the CDR3 is TGCAGTGCTGAGCGCTCCTACGAGCAGTACTTC.

V usage is TRBV29-1 and J usage is TRBJ1-2; 9 bases are a match to TRBD1. Germline CDR1 is SQVTM and CDR2 is ANQGSEA. Losses at the gene ends were 4 bases for V and 4 bases for J; bases not matched to a gene: 7. This CDR3 has 14 amino acids. The CDR3 reads CSVAGQGSIYGYTF. CDR3 bases: TGCAGCGTTGCGGGACAGGGAAGTATCTATGGCTACACCTTC.